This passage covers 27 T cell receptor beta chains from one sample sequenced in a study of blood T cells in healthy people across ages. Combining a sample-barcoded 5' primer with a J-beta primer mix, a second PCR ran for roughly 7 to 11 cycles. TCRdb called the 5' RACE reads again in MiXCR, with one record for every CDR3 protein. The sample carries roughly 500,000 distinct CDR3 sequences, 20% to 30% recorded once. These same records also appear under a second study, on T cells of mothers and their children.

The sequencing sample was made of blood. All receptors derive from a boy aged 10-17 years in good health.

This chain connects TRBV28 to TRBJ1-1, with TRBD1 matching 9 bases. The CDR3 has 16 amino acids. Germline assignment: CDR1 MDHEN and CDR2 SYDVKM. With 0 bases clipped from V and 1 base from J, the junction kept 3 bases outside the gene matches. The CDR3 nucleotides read TGTGCCAGCAGTTTATGGGACAGGGGCAAGAACACTGAAGCTTTCTTT. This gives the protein CASSLWDRGKNTEAFF.

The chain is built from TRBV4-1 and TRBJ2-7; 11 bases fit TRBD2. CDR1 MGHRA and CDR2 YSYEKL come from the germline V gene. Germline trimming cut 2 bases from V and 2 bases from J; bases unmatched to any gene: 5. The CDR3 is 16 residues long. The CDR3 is CASSQFTSGGTYEQYF. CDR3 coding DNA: TGCGCCAGCAGCCAATTTACTAGCGGGGGAACCTACGAGCAGTACTTC.

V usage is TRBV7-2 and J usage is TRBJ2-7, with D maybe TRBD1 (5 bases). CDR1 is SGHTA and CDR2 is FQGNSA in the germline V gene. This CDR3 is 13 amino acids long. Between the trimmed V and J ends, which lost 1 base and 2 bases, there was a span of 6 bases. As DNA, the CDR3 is TGTGCCAGCAGCTTAGTCAGGGCCTACGAGCAGTACTTC. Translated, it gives CASSLVRAYEQYF.

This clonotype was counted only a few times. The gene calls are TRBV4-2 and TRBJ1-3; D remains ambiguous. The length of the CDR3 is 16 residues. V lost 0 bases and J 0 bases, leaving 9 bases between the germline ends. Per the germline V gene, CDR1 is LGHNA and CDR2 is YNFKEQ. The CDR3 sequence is CASSQDSQNSGNTIYF. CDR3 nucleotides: TGTGCCAGCAGCCAAGATAGCCAGAACTCTGGAAACACCATATATTTT.

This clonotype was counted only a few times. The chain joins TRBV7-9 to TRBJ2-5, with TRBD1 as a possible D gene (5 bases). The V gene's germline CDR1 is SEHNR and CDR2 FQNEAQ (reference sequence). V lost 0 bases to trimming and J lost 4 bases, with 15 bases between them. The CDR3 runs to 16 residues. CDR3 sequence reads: CASSLAQRGSTETQYF. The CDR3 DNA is TGTGCCAGCAGCTTAGCGCAAAGGGGATCCACAGAGACCCAGTACTTC.

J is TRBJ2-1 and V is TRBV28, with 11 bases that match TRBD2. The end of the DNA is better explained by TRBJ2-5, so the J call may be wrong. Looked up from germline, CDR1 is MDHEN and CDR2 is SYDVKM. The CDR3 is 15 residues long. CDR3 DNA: TGTGCCAGCAACGAACTAGCGGGAGATCGGGAGGCCCAGTACTTC. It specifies CASNELAGDREAQYF.

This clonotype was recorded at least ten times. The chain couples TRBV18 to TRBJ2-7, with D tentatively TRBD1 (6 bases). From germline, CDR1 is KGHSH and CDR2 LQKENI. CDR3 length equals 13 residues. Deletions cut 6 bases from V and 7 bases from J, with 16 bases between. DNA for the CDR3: TGTGCCAGCTCTTCCCAGGGGCTACATGAGCAGTACTTC. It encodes CASSSQGLHEQYF.

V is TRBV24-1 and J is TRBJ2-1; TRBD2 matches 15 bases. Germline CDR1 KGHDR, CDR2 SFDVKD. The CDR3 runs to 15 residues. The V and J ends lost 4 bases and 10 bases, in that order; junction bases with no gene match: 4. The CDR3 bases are TGTGCCACCAGTGACCCAGGACTAGCGGGGGGGGAGCAGTTCTTC. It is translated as CATSDPGLAGGEQFF.

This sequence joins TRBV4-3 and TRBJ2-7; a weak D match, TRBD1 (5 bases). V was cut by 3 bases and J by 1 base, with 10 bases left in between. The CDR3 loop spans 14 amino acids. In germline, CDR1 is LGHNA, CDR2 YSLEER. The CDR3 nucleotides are TGCGCCAGCAGCCACTCGACAGCTTCCTACGAGCAGTACTTC. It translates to CASSHSTASYEQYF.

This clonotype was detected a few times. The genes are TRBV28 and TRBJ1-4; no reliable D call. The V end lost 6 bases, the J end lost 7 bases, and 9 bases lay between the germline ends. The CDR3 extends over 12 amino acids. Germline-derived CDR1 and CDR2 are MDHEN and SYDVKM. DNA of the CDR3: TGTGCCAGCAGCCGACGAACTGAAAAACTGTTTTTT. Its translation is CASSRRTEKLFF.

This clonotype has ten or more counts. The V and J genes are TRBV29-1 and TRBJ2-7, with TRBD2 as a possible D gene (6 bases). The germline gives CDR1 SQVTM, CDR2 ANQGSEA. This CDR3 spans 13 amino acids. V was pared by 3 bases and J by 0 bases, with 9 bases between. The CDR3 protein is CSVEEGSSYEQYF. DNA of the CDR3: TGCAGCGTTGAGGAGGGAAGCTCCTACGAGCAGTACTTC.

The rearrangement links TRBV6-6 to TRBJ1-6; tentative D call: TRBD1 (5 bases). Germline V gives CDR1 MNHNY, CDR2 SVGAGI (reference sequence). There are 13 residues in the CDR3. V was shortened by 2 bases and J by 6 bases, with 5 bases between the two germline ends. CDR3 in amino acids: CASSYGTNSPLHF. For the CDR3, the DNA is TGTGCCAGCAGTTACGGGACTAATTCACCCCTCCACTTT.

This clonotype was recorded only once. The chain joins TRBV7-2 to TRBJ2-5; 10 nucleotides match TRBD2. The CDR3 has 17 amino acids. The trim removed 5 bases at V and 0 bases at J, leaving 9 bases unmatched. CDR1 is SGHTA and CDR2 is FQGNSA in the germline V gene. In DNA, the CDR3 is TGTGCCAGCAGCCCCGGGGGTAGCGGGGGGAACCAAGAGACCCAGTACTTC. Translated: CASSPGGSGGNQETQYF.

The CDR3 DNA is TGTGCCAGCGAAAATAGGGGGGAGTTGGCGGAAGAGACCCAGTACTTC. Translating it yields CASENRGELAEETQYF. This chain joins TRBV6-4 and TRBJ2-5; the D call may be TRBD1 or TRBD2 (6 bases each). The V and J ends lost 8 bases and 3 bases respectively, with 22 bases between them. Germline V lookup: CDR1 MRHNA, CDR2 SNTAGT. The CDR3 has 16 amino acids.

The chain's CDR3 is CASSYRDKGRGANVLTF. The CDR3 DNA reads TGTGCCAGCAGTTACAGGGATAAGGGGAGAGGGGCCAACGTCCTGACTTTC. The chain joins TRBV12-3 or TRBV12-4 to TRBJ2-6; the D gene is possibly TRBD1 (6 bases). The CDR3 has 17 amino acids. Trimming stripped 4 bases from V and 4 bases from J, with 17 bases between.

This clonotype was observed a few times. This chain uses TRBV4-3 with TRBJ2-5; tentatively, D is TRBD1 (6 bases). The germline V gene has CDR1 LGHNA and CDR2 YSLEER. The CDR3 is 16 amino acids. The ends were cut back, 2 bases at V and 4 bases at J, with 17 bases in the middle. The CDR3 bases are TGCGCCAGCAGCCAACAAACGCGCAGGGGCGCAGAGACCCAGTACTTC. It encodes CASSQQTRRGAETQYF.

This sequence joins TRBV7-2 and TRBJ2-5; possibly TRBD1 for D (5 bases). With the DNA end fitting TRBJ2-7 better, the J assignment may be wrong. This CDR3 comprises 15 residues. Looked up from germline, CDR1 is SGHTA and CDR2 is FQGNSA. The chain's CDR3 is CASSPGRVVSYEQYF. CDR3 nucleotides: TGTGCCAGCAGCCCCGGCAGGGTTGTGTCCTACGAGCAGTACTTC.

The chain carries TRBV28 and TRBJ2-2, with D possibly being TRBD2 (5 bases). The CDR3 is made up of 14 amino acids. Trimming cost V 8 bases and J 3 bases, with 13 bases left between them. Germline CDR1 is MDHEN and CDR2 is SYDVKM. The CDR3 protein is CASFGVFDTGELFF. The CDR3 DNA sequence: TGTGCCAGCTTCGGGGTCTTCGACACCGGGGAGCTGTTTTTT.

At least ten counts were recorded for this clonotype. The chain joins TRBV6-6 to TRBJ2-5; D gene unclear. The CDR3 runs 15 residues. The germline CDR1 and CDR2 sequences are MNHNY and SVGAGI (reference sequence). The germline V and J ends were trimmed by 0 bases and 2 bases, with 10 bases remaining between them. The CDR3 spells CASSYSPRLQETQYF. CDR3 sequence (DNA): TGTGCCAGCAGTTACTCACCCAGGCTTCAAGAGACCCAGTACTTC.

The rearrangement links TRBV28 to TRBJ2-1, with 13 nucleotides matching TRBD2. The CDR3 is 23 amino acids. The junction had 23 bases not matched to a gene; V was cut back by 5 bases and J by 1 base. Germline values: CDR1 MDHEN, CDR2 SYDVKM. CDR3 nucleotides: TGTGCCAGCAGTCTCCTTCTATTTCGTGTAACTAGCGGGAGGGCCTTATCCTACAATGAGCAGTTCTTC. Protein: CASSLLLFRVTSGRALSYNEQFF.

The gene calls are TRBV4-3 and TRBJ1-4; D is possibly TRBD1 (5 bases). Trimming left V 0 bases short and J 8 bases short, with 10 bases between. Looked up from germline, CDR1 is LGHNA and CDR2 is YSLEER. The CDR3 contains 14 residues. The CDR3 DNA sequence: TGCGCCAGCAGCCAAGAGGCCCCAGGGGAAAAACTGTTTTTT. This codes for CASSQEAPGEKLFF.

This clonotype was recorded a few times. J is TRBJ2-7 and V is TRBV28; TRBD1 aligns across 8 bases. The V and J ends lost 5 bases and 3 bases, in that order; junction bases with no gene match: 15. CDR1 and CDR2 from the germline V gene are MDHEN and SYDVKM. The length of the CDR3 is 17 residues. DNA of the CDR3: TGTGCCAGCAGTAGCGACAGGGGCCCAAAACCTATCTACGAGCAGTACTTC. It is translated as CASSSDRGPKPIYEQYF.

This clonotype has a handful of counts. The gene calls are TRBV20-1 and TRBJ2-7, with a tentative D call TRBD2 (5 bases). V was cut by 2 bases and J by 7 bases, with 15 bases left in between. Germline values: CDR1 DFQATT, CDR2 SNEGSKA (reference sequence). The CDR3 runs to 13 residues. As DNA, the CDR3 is TGCAGTGCTAGAAAGACGGGGTTGGGGGAGCAGTACTTC. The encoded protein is CSARKTGLGEQYF.

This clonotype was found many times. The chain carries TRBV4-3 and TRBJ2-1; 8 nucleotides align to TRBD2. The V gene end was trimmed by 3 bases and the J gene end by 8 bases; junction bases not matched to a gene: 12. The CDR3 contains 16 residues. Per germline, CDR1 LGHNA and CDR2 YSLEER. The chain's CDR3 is CASSQNIGTRNHEQFF. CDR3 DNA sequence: TGCGCCAGCAGCCAGAACATCGGGACTAGGAACCATGAGCAGTTCTTC.

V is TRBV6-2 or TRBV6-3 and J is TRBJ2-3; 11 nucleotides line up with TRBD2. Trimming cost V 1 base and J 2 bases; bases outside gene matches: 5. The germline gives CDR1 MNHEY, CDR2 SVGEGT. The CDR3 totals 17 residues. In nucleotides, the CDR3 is TGTGCCAGCAGTTACTGGGCTAGCGGGGGGCCCACAGATACGCAGTATTTT. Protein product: CASSYWASGGPTDTQYF.

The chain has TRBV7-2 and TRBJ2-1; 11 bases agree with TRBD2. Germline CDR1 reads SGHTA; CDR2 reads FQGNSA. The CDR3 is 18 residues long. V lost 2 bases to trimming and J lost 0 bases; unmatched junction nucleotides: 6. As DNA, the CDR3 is TGTGCCAGCAGCTTACGACTAGCGGGACCCCTCTCCTACAATGAGCAGTTCTTC. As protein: CASSLRLAGPLSYNEQFF.

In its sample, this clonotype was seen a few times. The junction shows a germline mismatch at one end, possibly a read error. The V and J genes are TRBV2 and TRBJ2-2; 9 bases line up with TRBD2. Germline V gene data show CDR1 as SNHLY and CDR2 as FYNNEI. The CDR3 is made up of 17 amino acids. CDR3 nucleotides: TGTGCCAGCAGTGAGATTAGCGGGGGCCTGAACTCCGGGGAGCTGTTTTTT. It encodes CASSEISGGLNSGELFF.